This T cell receptor (beta chain) was captured by sequencing in a study of blood T cells in healthy people across ages. Remarks on this clonotype: Its target is unknown.

Study-level results: The study found TCR beta diversity correlated strongly with naive T cell percentage. Donor CMV status, an unknown factor, possibly confounded changes in expanded clonotypes. Age showed a roughly linear inverse relationship with TCR beta diversity per million T cells.

The draw of peripheral blood yielded about 10 milliliters from each donor. Then a second PCR, running about 6 to 11 cycles, was carried out with a sample-barcoded 5' primer and a J-beta primer mix. TCRdb used MiXCR to reprocess the 5' RACE reads, holding one entry per CDR3 protein. The sample carries 800,000 to 900,000 distinct CDR3 sequences, 55% to 65% recorded once. The sample comprised blood. The receptor was isolated from a young man in good health.

The CDR3 DNA follows: TGTGCCAGCAGCCAGAAACCGGGACTAGCGGGATATACCGGGGAGCTGTTTTTT. Protein product: CASSQKPGLAGYTGELFF. This sequence joins TRBV4-2 and TRBJ2-2; TRBD2 agrees at 13 bases. Per germline, CDR1 LGHNA and CDR2 YNFKEQ. This CDR3 has 18 amino acids. With 3 bases clipped from V and 5 bases from J, the junction kept 9 bases outside the gene matches.